This entry lists 28 T cell receptor beta chains sequenced from one sample in a study of identical twins. TCRdb re-called the 5' RACE reads with MiXCR, one entry per CDR3 protein. The data show 300,000 to 350,000 distinct CDR3 sequences, more than 9% seen once. The same specimen was also included in a second study, on yellow fever vaccine responses in identical twins.

Source material: CD8+ T cells sorted from blood. Receptors were obtained from a woman between 18 and 30 years old in good health.

The sample holds a few counts of this clonotype. The chain is built from TRBV6-5 and TRBJ2-7; D not certain. This CDR3 is 11 amino acids long. In germline, CDR1 is MNHEY, CDR2 SVGAGI. V was shortened by 0 bases and J by 5 bases, with 2 bases between the two germline ends. CDR3 amino acids: CASSYSNEQYF. CDR3 coding DNA: TGTGCCAGCAGTTACTCGAACGAGCAGTACTTC.

This rearrangement joins TRBV4-2 to TRBJ2-7, with TRBD1 identical over 8 bases. The CDR3 length is 14 residues. CDR1 LGHNA and CDR2 YNFKEQ come from the germline V gene. V trimming: 8 bases; J trimming: 6 bases; junction bases outside the gene matches: 12. This CDR3 is CASGPAGTGGEQYF. Written as DNA, the CDR3 is TGTGCCAGCGGCCCGGCCGGGACAGGTGGCGAGCAGTACTTC.

The chain combines TRBV11-2 with TRBJ2-5; 7 bases agree with TRBD1. Germline V gene lookup returns CDR1 SGHAT and CDR2 FQNNGV. The CDR3 consists of 15 residues. V dropped 5 bases and J dropped 5; count of bases not matched to a gene: 11. CDR3 in DNA: TGTGCCAGCAGCGGCGCCAGGGGGAAGTGGGAGACCCAGTACTTC. This codes for CASSGARGKWETQYF.

This clonotype came up many times. V usage is TRBV5-5 and J usage is TRBJ1-2; 7 bases are shared with TRBD1. Germline lookup yields CDR1 SGHKS and CDR2 YYEKEE (reference sequence). The CDR3 extends over 12 amino acids. The V and J ends lost 9 bases and 4 bases, in that order; junction bases with no gene match: 6. CDR3 in DNA: TGTGCCACATCCGACAGGGTCTATGGCTACACCTTC. This encodes CATSDRVYGYTF. The complete variable domain, with remaining parts taken from reference TRBV5-5 and TRBJ1-2, reads DAGVTQSPTHLIKTRGQQVTLRCSPISGHKSVSWYQQVLGQGPQFIFQYYEKEERGRGNFPDRFSARQFPNYSSELNVNALLLGDSALYLCATSDRVYGYTFGSGTRLTVV.

This clonotype showed up many times. This chain joins TRBV12-3 or TRBV12-4 and TRBJ2-2; D possibly corresponds to TRBD2 (6 bases). The CDR3 length is 16 residues. V lost 6 bases, J lost 0 bases, and 14 bases lay in between. The chain's CDR3 is CASRTRGTANTGELFF. In DNA form, the CDR3 reads TGTGCCAGCAGAACCCGCGGGACGGCGAACACCGGGGAGCTGTTTTTT.

The chain recombines TRBV9 with TRBJ2-2; perhaps TRBD1 as D (6 bases). V lost 2 bases to trimming and J lost 0 bases, with 17 bases between them. This CDR3 is 18 amino acids long. Germline V CDR1 and CDR2: SGDLS, YYNGEE. The CDR3 loop reads CASSVLFDRYANTGELFF. The CDR3 bases are TGTGCCAGCAGCGTGCTCTTCGACAGGTACGCGAACACCGGGGAGCTGTTTTTT.

There are a few counts of this clonotype. V is TRBV14 and J is TRBJ2-3, with D uncertain. The V end was cut by 0 bases, the J end by 6 bases, with 16 bases between. Germline CDR1 is SGHDN and CDR2 is FVKESK. The length of the CDR3 is 16 residues. Here the CDR3 DNA reads TGTGCCAGCAGCCAAGATACTCGTAGTCGCTCGGATACGCAGTATTTT. Its translation: CASSQDTRSRSDTQYF. The variable domain in full, with the rest retrieved from reference TRBV14 and TRBJ2-3, is EAGVTQFPSHSVIEKGQTVTLRCDPISGHDNLYWYRRVMGKEIKFLLHFVKESKQDESGMPNNRFLAERTGGTYSTLKVQPAELEDSGVYFCASSQDTRSRSDTQYFGPGTRLTVL.

The table lists this clonotype with many counts. V and J are TRBV12-3 or TRBV12-4 and TRBJ2-5; D gene uncertain. V dropped 6 bases and J dropped 1 base, with 12 bases sitting between them. The CDR3 contains 14 residues. The chain's CDR3 is CASSPTGSQETQYF. CDR3 sequence (DNA): TGTGCCAGCAGCCCTACCGGCAGCCAAGAGACCCAGTACTTC.

There are many counts of this clonotype. This chain links TRBV5-5 with TRBJ1-2; tentative D call: TRBD1 (5 bases). The ends were cut back, 3 bases at V and 2 bases at J, with 17 bases in the middle. Germline values: CDR1 SGHKS, CDR2 YYEKEE (reference sequence). The CDR3 consists of 16 residues. The CDR3 loop reads CASSWGRLGANYGYTF. The CDR3 DNA is TGTGCCAGCAGCTGGGGTCGCTTAGGGGCAAACTATGGCTACACCTTC. The entire variable domain, with the rest obtained from reference TRBV5-5 and TRBJ1-2, is as follows: DAGVTQSPTHLIKTRGQQVTLRCSPISGHKSVSWYQQVLGQGPQFIFQYYEKEERGRGNFPDRFSARQFPNYSSELNVNALLLGDSALYLCASSWGRLGANYGYTFGSGTRLTVV.

This clonotype was seen at least ten times. The rearrangement uses TRBV29-1 and TRBJ2-1; 9 bases fit TRBD2. J lost 3 bases, V lost 1 base, and 7 bases had no gene match. Germline V gene data show CDR1 as SQVTM and CDR2 as ANQGSEA. The CDR3 has 16 residues. This chain's CDR3 is CSVEGGPSGDYNEQFF. For the CDR3, the DNA is TGCAGCGTTGAAGGTGGGCCTAGCGGGGACTACAATGAGCAGTTCTTC.

This clonotype has ten or more counts. The chain recombines TRBV7-9 with TRBJ2-5, with TRBD1 identical over 7 bases. This CDR3 is 14 amino acids long. Losses at the gene ends were 5 bases for V and 4 bases for J; bases not matched to a gene: 7. The germline CDR1 and CDR2 sequences are SEHNR and FQNEAQ (reference sequence). The CDR3 region is CASSPDRFRETQYF. DNA for the CDR3: TGTGCCAGCAGCCCGGACAGGTTTAGAGAGACCCAGTACTTC.

This clonotype was detected only a few times. This sequence joins TRBV4-2 and TRBJ2-2, with 8 bases fitting TRBD2. The ends lost 0 bases at V and 10 bases at J; junction bases unmatched: 10. Per the germline V gene, CDR1 is LGHNA and CDR2 is YNFKEQ. The length of the CDR3 is 16 residues. The CDR3 bases are TGTGCCAGCAGCCAAGAATGGAGCGGGAGTTACGCGGAGCTGTTTTTT. It translates to CASSQEWSGSYAELFF.

The genes are TRBV7-6 and TRBJ1-1, with D possibly matching TRBD1 (6 bases). Trimming shortened V by 2 bases and J by 1 base, and 17 bases separated the two germline ends. Germline V gives CDR1 SGHVS, CDR2 FNYEAQ. This CDR3 comprises 17 residues. The CDR3 DNA follows: TGTGCCAGCAGCTTAAGGTCAGGGGACAAGGGGAACACTGAAGCTTTCTTT. Amino acid sequence: CASSLRSGDKGNTEAFF.

The rearrangement links TRBV7-6 to TRBJ2-5, with 7 bases lining up with TRBD2. Trimming at V came to 4 bases and at J to 4 bases, leaving 6 bases not matched to a gene. The CDR3 runs to 14 residues. Germline-derived CDR1 and CDR2 are SGHVS and FNYEAQ. DNA of the CDR3: TGTGCCAGCAGCTCCAGGGAGGGAGGAGAGACCCAGTACTTC. The encoded protein is CASSSREGGETQYF.

This clonotype appeared many times. The chain has TRBV29-1 and TRBJ2-3, with a possible D match to TRBD2 (6 bases). Trimming left V 0 bases short and J 2 bases short, with 9 bases between. The CDR3 extends over 14 amino acids. Germline values: CDR1 SQVTM, CDR2 ANQGSEA. The CDR3: CSVEDGGNTDTQYF. For the CDR3, the DNA is TGCAGCGTTGAAGATGGGGGGAACACAGATACGCAGTATTTT.

This clonotype was seen more than once but under ten times. This sequence joins TRBV11-3 and TRBJ2-1; D remains unclear. The ends were cut back, 0 bases at V and 2 bases at J, with 17 bases in the middle. CDR3 length equals 18 residues. The germline V gene has CDR1 SGHNT and CDR2 YENEEA. CDR3 protein: CASSLDGNVDGPYNEQFF. The CDR3 DNA is TGTGCCAGCAGCTTAGATGGGAATGTGGATGGGCCCTACAATGAGCAGTTCTTC.

The chain is built from TRBV27 and TRBJ2-5; tentative D call: TRBD2 (6 bases). Trimming cost V 6 bases and J 10 bases, with 12 bases left between them. Germline V gives CDR1 MNHEY, CDR2 SMNVEV (reference sequence). CDR3 size: 11 residues. CDR3 region: CASRTGGDQYF. DNA of the CDR3: TGTGCCAGCAGGACCGGGGGTGACCAGTACTTC.

This clonotype was detected only a few times. The V and J genes are TRBV15 and TRBJ1-1; 11 nucleotides match TRBD1. Germline lookup yields CDR1 LNHNV and CDR2 YYDKDF (reference sequence). This CDR3 contains 14 residues. J gave up 7 bases and V 5 bases, and 6 bases lay outside the gene matches. CDR3 nucleotides: TGTGCCACCAGCTCGGGACAGGGGGAGGTTGAAGCTTTCTTT. Protein sequence: CATSSGQGEVEAFF.

In this sample, this clonotype turned up a few times. This rearrangement joins TRBV12-3 or TRBV12-4 to TRBJ2-7, with D possibly matching TRBD1 (5 bases). Trimming removed 5 bases at V and 2 bases at J, with 16 bases between. This CDR3 is 15 amino acids long. CDR3 amino acids: CASSPPSTGPYEQYF. The CDR3, as DNA: TGTGCCAGCAGTCCCCCGAGTACAGGACCCTACGAGCAGTACTTC.

V usage is TRBV29-1 and J usage is TRBJ1-1; D not resolved. Germline-derived CDR1 and CDR2 are SQVTM and ANQGSEA. V shed 0 bases and J shed 2 bases, with 10 bases lying between them. CDR3 length: 14 amino acids. This chain's CDR3 is CSVEEGRTNTEAFF. For the CDR3, the DNA is TGCAGCGTTGAAGAAGGACGGACCAACACTGAAGCTTTCTTT. The full variable domain, completed using reference TRBV29-1 and TRBJ1-1, is SAVISQKPSRDICQRGTSLTIQCQVDSQVTMMFWYRQQPGQSLTLIATANQGSEATYESGFVIDKFPISRPNLTFSTLTVSNMSPEDSSIYLCSVEEGRTNTEAFFGQGTRLTVV.

There are a few counts of this clonotype. V gene TRBV9 combines with J gene TRBJ2-3; no clear D. Germline loops: CDR1 SGDLS, CDR2 YYNGEE. CDR3 length: 14 residues. Trimming left V 0 bases short and J 2 bases short, with 7 bases between. The DNA for the CDR3 is TGTGCCAGCAGCGTAGAAGGGATCACAGATACGCAGTATTTT. This codes for CASSVEGITDTQYF.

This clonotype was seen many times. This chain joins TRBV10-2 and TRBJ1-1, with D unresolved. V gave up 3 bases and J gave up 3 bases, with 2 bases separating them. Germline-derived CDR1 and CDR2 are WSHSY and SAAADI. CDR3 size: 11 residues. The CDR3 DNA sequence: TGCGCCAGCAGTGAATACACTGAAGCTTTCTTT. Residues: CASSEYTEAFF.

This clonotype was detected a few times. This chain uses TRBV2 with TRBJ2-1; 11 bases agree with TRBD2. V was pared by 3 bases and J by 1 base, with 8 bases of the junction left unmatched. Germline V CDR1 and CDR2: SNHLY, FYNNEI. There are 18 residues in the CDR3. The CDR3 bases are TGTGCCAGCAGTGAGCCCCTAGCGGGAGGTAATTCCTACAATGAGCAGTTCTTC. Translation gives CASSEPLAGGNSYNEQFF.

The rearrangement uses TRBV20-1 and TRBJ2-5, with D possibly being TRBD1 (5 bases). Germline values: CDR1 DFQATT, CDR2 SNEGSKA (reference sequence). CDR3 length: 14 residues. V was shortened by 3 bases and J by 0 bases, with 11 bases between the two germline ends. CDR3 amino acids: CSASPRDDQETQYF. CDR3 sequence (DNA): TGCAGTGCTAGTCCCAGGGATGACCAAGAGACCCAGTACTTC.

This clonotype was observed a few times. J is TRBJ2-7 and V is TRBV10-3; D perhaps matches TRBD2 (5 bases). Trimming shortened V by 6 bases and J by 2 bases, and 11 bases separated the two germline ends. CDR1 is ENHRY, CDR2 SYGVKD, per germline. This CDR3 is 13 amino acids long. CDR3 nucleotide sequence: TGTGCCATCAGGTCGGGATCTGCCTACGAGCAGTACTTC. Its translation: CAIRSGSAYEQYF.

This chain links TRBV24-1 with TRBJ2-7; 9 bases match TRBD1. Germline loops: CDR1 KGHDR, CDR2 SFDVKD. V trimming: 9 bases; J trimming: 5 bases; junction bases outside the gene matches: 7. The CDR3 runs to 13 residues. CDR3 amino acids: CATSGQGEHEQYF. CDR3 DNA sequence: TGTGCCACCTCGGGACAGGGAGAACACGAGCAGTACTTC.

This chain links TRBV3-1 with TRBJ2-1; 11 bases align to TRBD2. V was clipped by 1 base and J by 3 bases; unmatched bases: 5. Germline CDR1 is LGHDT and CDR2 is YNNKEL (reference sequence). The CDR3 is 17 residues long. This chain's CDR3 is CASSQVTSGGLYNEQFF. The CDR3 bases are TGTGCCAGCAGCCAAGTCACTAGCGGGGGCCTCTACAATGAGCAGTTCTTC.

This clonotype was seen a handful of times. The chain joins TRBV28 to TRBJ2-7; 9 nucleotides align to TRBD1. This CDR3 has 15 residues. Germline CDR1 MDHEN, CDR2 SYDVKM. The V segment lost 5 bases and the J segment 3 bases; nucleotides outside the gene matches: 8. CDR3 sequence: CASSPLLTGGYEQYF. The CDR3 bases are TGTGCCAGCAGTCCCCTTTTGACAGGGGGCTACGAGCAGTACTTC.